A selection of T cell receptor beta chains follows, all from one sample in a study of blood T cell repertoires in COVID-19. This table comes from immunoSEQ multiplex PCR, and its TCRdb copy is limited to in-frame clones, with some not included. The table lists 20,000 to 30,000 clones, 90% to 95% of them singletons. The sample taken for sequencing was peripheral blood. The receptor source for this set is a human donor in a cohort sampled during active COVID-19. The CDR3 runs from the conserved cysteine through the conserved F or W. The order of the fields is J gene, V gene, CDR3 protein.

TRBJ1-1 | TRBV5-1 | CASSLGQGVTEAFF
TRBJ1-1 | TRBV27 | CASSNRTGAEAFF
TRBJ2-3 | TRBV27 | CASSFSGLAALSMDTQYF
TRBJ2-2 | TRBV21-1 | CASSKVEGATGELFF
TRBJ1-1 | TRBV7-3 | CASSLPLRRNTEAFF
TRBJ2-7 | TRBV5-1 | CASSPGTEYEQYF
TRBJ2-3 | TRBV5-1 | CASSLVSVSTDTQYF
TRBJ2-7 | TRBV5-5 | CASSNWGGNEQYF
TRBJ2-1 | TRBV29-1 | CSVGRGDYDNEQFF
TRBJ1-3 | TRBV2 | CASRGQRNTIYF
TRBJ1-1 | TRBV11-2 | CASSLRDRGLGDTEAFF
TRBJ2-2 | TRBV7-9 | CASSFGQQEVGELFF
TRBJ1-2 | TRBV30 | CASRTGPYGYTF
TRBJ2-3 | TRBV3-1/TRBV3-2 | CASSRTSDITDTQYF
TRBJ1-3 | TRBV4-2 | CASSQDTTGSGNTIYF
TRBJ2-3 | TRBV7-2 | CASSLASSADTQYF
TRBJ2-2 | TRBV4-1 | CASSQGGLGTGELFF
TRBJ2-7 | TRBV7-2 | CASSHGMVHEQYF
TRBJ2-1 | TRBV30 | CAWSILAGYNEQFF
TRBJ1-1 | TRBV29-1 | CSVQKLNTEAFF
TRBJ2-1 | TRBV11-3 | CASSLDPVSEQFF
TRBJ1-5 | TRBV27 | CASSRLQPNSNQPQHF
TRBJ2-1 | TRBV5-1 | CASSLLVNEQFF
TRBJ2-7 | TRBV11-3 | CASSLPGRGRGNEQYF
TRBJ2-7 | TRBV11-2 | CASSQTDSRGEQYF
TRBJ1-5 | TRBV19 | CASRKRELSNQPQHF
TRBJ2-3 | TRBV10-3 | CAISEGVGALDTQYF
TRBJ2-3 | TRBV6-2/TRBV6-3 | CASSYGTSDRTDTQYF
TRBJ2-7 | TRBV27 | CASSFLGLSYEQYF
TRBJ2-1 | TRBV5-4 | CATALDRVISYNEQFF
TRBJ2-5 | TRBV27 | CASRPNRVGGETQYF
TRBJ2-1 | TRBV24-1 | CATSDPSGGATYNEQFF
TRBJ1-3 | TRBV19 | CASSIGAGTGNTIYF
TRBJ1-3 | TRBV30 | CASTGFGGNTIYF
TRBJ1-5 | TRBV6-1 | CASSENGRVSNQPQHF
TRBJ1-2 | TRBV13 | CASSQTGDYGYTF